These T cell receptor beta chains were read from a single sample in a study of T cell responses to AZD1222 COVID-19 vaccine. Repertoires were generated with immunoSEQ multiplex PCR, while TCRdb's copy carries only in-frame clones and drops some. The sample has some 110,000 clones; approximately 84% are singletons. Material: peripheral blood, obtained on day 0 of AZD1222 vaccination. Receptors originate from an adult in good health. CDR3s include the opening cysteine and the closing phenylalanine or tryptophan.

J gene,CDR3 length,V gene,CDR3 protein
TRBJ2-7,15,TRBV25-1,CASSPGGHGAYEQYF
TRBJ1-6,13,TRBV7-9,CASSLEGAETLHF
TRBJ2-7,14,TRBV2,CASSVGGESYEQYF
TRBJ1-5,16,TRBV19,CASTIGDNHSNQPQHF
TRBJ2-5,14,TRBV15,CATSRDRGEETQYF
TRBJ2-7,13,TRBV9,CASTRGGLSEQYF
TRBJ2-1,16,TRBV6-2/TRBV6-3,CASSTGLAGGRNEQFF
TRBJ2-4,13,TRBV5-1,CASSLLQENIQYF
TRBJ2-5,15,TRBV5-1,CASSLVMASQETQYF
TRBJ2-7,16,TRBV7-6,CASSLTSTLPYYEQYF
TRBJ2-3,13,TRBV6-5,CASNQLRVDTQYF
TRBJ2-7,16,TRBV7-8,CASSQDRGSSNREQYF
TRBJ2-5,15,TRBV7-3,CASSFWSGGVTTQYF
TRBJ1-1,18,TRBV15,CATSRDHNSRGWDTEAFF
TRBJ2-4,20,TRBV4-2,CASSQEGQGLTPLAKNIQYF
TRBJ2-2,16,TRBV18,CASSPLAGDHTGELFF
TRBJ2-7,15,TRBV6-5,CASSYASGRSYEQYF
TRBJ2-2,16,TRBV6-2/TRBV6-3,CASSYTPGTATGELFF
TRBJ2-1,16,TRBV7-2,CASSAGGLGFYNEQFF
TRBJ2-3,15,TRBV5-1,CASSLAGQGTDTQYF
TRBJ2-1,14,TRBV27,CASSTQGLSNEQFF
TRBJ1-6,18,TRBV5-1,CASSLMGQGVSYNSPLHF
TRBJ2-2,10,TRBV5-1,CASGSGELFF
TRBJ2-3,15,TRBV5-6,CASSLPDRGADTQYF
TRBJ2-7,15,TRBV27,CASSPRTGGGYEQYF
TRBJ2-7,14,TRBV10-3,CAISVEGGAEEQYF
TRBJ1-2,14,TRBV10-3,CAIRAGQGAYGYTF
TRBJ1-2,13,TRBV6-2/TRBV6-3,CASSYEGGYGYTF
TRBJ2-5,11,TRBV11-2,CASSLVETQYF
TRBJ1-1,16,TRBV9,CASSVVNMWQGREAFF
TRBJ1-2,13,TRBV24-1,CATSDPRTWGYTF
TRBJ1-2,12,TRBV6-6,CASRTGNYGYTF
TRBJ1-2,15,TRBV28,CASSLLLAVAYGYTF
TRBJ2-2,16,TRBV6-5,CASSWTGGVDTGELFF
TRBJ1-2,17,TRBV18,CASSPVSEAGSNYGYTF
TRBJ2-2,15,TRBV14,CASSQATSESGELFF
TRBJ2-2,15,TRBV5-5,CASSLRSGLSGELFF
TRBJ1-1,15,TRBV19,CASSIGYGGDTEAFF
TRBJ2-5,15,TRBV7-3,CASSLSTGGRETQYF
TRBJ2-3,15,TRBV3-1/TRBV3-2,CASSSSPQGADTQYF
TRBJ2-7,14,TRBV28,CASSHQGLTYEQYF
TRBJ1-5,13,TRBV28,CASLGQPNQPQHF
TRBJ2-7,14,TRBV28,CASTPGHRGGEQYF
TRBJ2-1,15,TRBV4-3,CASSLQGSSYNEQFF
TRBJ2-1,15,TRBV7-3,CASSSDRANYNEQFF
TRBJ1-1,13,TRBV19,CASSGTDYTEAFF
TRBJ2-5,14,TRBV28,CASRLTGAGETQYF
TRBJ2-1,15,TRBV9,CASNSGGRSYNEQFF
TRBJ1-6,13,TRBV27,CASKPGFDSPLHF